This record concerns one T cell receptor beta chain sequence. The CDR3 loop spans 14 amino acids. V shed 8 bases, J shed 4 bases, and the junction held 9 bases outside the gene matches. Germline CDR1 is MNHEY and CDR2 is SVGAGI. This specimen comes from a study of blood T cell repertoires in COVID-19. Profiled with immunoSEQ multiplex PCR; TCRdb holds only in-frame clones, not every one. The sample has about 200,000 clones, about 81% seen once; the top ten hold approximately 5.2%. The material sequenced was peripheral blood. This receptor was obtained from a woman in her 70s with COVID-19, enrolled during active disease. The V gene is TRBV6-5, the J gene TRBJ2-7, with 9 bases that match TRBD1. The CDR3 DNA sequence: TGTGCCAGCCTCCCCGGGGACAGGGTTTACGAGCAGTACTTC. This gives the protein CASLPGDRVYEQYF.